Listed below are T cell receptor beta chains from one sample, sequenced in a study of blood T cells in healthy people across ages. TCRdb reprocessed the 5' RACE reads with MiXCR, giving one entry per CDR3 protein. This repertoire shows over 1.5 million distinct CDR3 sequences, around 50% found once; its top ten account for 2% to 2.5%. Specimen: blood. The receptor source for this set is a woman aged 40 to 55 in good health. Both conserved end residues are part of each CDR3. Each record gives: clone size, V gene, J gene, D gene, CDR3 protein, CDR3 DNA. The D gene is left open where the match is weak. Size tells how often a clone was seen (once, few, many) or the class of an expanded clone, and some rows leave it out.

-	TRBV7-9	TRBJ1-2	TRBD1	CASSLARGQTSGYTF	TGTGCCAGCAGCTTAGCCAGGGGGCAAACAAGTGGCTACACCTTC
few	TRBV29-1	TRBJ2-6	-	CSGRYSGANVLTF	TGCAGCGGACGGTACTCTGGGGCCAACGTCCTGACTTTC
once	TRBV6-6	TRBJ1-5	-	CASASGGLNQPQHF	TGTGCCAGCGCCTCCGGAGGGCTTAATCAGCCCCAGCATTTT
-	TRBV5-1	TRBJ2-3	TRBD2	CASSLEGYGAGDPSTDTQYF	TGCGCCAGCAGCTTGGAGGGCTATGGAGCGGGGGACCCTAGCACAGATACGCAGTATTTT
few	TRBV7-6	TRBJ2-5	TRBD1	CASSGRTGGSTKFQETQYF	TGTGCCAGCAGCGGCAGGACAGGGGGGTCTACTAAATTCCAAGAGACCCAGTACTTC
-	TRBV4-3	TRBJ2-3	-	CASSQEEQAFSTDTQYF	TGCGCCAGCAGCCAAGAGGAACAAGCCTTTAGCACAGATACGCAGTATTTT
few	TRBV5-5	TRBJ2-5	-	CAGSPRTAQQETQYF	TGTGCCGGCAGCCCCCGGACAGCCCAACAAGAGACCCAGTACTTC
-	TRBV12-3/TRBV12-4	TRBJ1-2	-	CASSLVGSTNYGYTF	TGTGCCAGCAGTTTAGTCGGGTCGACTAATTATGGCTACACCTTC
-	TRBV7-2	TRBJ1-4	-	CAGSLAGLNEKLFF	TGTGCCGGCAGCTTAGCGGGCCTGAATGAAAAACTGTTTTTT
few	TRBV6-2/TRBV6-3	TRBJ2-7	-	CASRGPPYEQYF	TGTGCCAGCAGGGGCCCCCCCTACGAGCAGTACTTC
-	TRBV12-3/TRBV12-4	TRBJ2-1	TRBD1	CASTTGTVNEQFF	TGTGCCAGCACCACCGGGACAGTCAATGAGCAGTTCTTC
-	TRBV25-1	TRBJ1-2	-	CASSELEQFYGYTF	TGTGCCAGCAGTGAGCTAGAACAGTTTTATGGCTACACCTTC
-	TRBV15	TRBJ2-6	TRBD1	CATSSWTGGLSGANVLTF	TGTGCCACCAGCAGTTGGACAGGGGGGCTATCTGGGGCCAACGTCCTGACTTTC
-	TRBV28	TRBJ2-7	TRBD1	CASRTGPSSYEQYF	TGTGCCAGCAGGACAGGGCCGAGCTCCTACGAGCAGTACTTC
-	TRBV4-1	TRBJ2-7	TRBD1	CASSQASTGGGEQYF	TGCGCCAGCAGCCAAGCCTCCACAGGGGGCGGCGAGCAGTACTTC
-	TRBV7-2	TRBJ2-5	TRBD1	CASSFPTGSEAQYF	TGTGCCAGCAGCTTTCCGACAGGGTCGGAGGCCCAGTACTTC
-	TRBV10-3	TRBJ2-5	TRBD2	CAISVTSAETQYF	TGTGCCATCAGTGTCACTAGCGCAGAGACCCAGTACTTC
-	TRBV28	TRBJ1-4	-	CASRRGSHNEKLFF	TGTGCCAGCAGGAGGGGTTCCCACAATGAAAAACTGTTTTTT
-	TRBV9	TRBJ2-3	TRBD1	CASSVAPRTGRDTQYF	TGTGCCAGCAGCGTAGCTCCCCGGACAGGGAGGGATACGCAGTATTTT
few	TRBV27	TRBJ2-4	TRBD1	CASSPLGSDRGRGKNIQYF	TGTGCCAGCAGTCCCCTCGGATCAGACAGGGGGCGAGGCAAAAACATTCAGTACTTC
-	TRBV24-1	TRBJ2-5	-	CATSDALELQETQYF	TGTGCCACCAGTGATGCCCTAGAGTTGCAAGAGACCCAGTACTTC
-	TRBV6-1	TRBJ2-1	TRBD2	CASIVGGAASYNEQFF	TGTGCCAGCATCGTCGGGGGGGCCGCCTCCTACAATGAGCAGTTCTTC
-	TRBV28	TRBJ2-7	TRBD2	CASSFGLAGGPGEQYF	TGTGCCAGCAGTTTTGGGCTAGCGGGGGGGCCGGGGGAGCAGTACTTC
-	TRBV15	TRBJ2-7	-	CATSRGGQVSSYEQYF	TGTGCCACCAGCAGGGGAGGACAGGTCAGCTCCTACGAGCAGTACTTC
-	TRBV25-1	TRBJ2-7	TRBD1	CASSGTGGKSLGYYEQYF	TGTGCCAGCAGTGGGACAGGGGGAAAGTCCCTCGGGTACTACGAGCAGTACTTC
-	TRBV28	TRBJ1-2	TRBD1	CASSSGGQGVSGYTF	TGTGCCAGCAGTTCCGGGGGACAGGGGGTATCCGGCTACACCTTC
-	TRBV3-1	TRBJ2-7	TRBD1	CASSQRHSGQATGQYF	TGTGCCAGCAGCCAACGGCATTCGGGACAGGCGACGGGGCAGTACTTC
-	TRBV20-1	TRBJ2-3	TRBD2	CSAGRASGEADTQYF	TGCAGTGCCGGGAGGGCTAGCGGGGAGGCAGATACGCAGTATTTT
-	TRBV6-5	TRBJ2-6	-	CASSYWGTAPSGANVLTF	TGTGCCAGCAGTTACTGGGGGACGGCCCCCTCTGGGGCCAACGTCCTGACTTTC
-	TRBV27	TRBJ2-7	-	CASSSRVGEQYF	TGTGCCAGCAGTTCCAGGGTCGGCGAGCAGTACTTC
few	TRBV12-3/TRBV12-4	TRBJ1-2	TRBD1	CASSFSGTGNGYTF	TGTGCCAGCAGTTTCTCCGGGACAGGGAATGGCTACACCTTC
-	TRBV4-2	TRBJ1-1	TRBD1	CASSQWTGTMNTEAFF	TGTGCCAGCAGCCAATGGACAGGGACCATGAACACTGAAGCTTTCTTT
few	TRBV11-2	TRBJ2-1	TRBD2	CASSLRTQLAGHLSEQFF	TGTGCCAGCAGCCTCCGAACCCAACTAGCGGGCCACCTCAGTGAGCAGTTCTTC
few	TRBV4-2	TRBJ1-2	-	CASSQAGSAYGYTF	TGTGCCAGCAGCCAAGCGGGCAGCGCCTATGGCTACACCTTC
-	TRBV28	TRBJ1-4	-	CASSPETVGGEKLFF	TGTGCCAGCAGTCCGGAGACAGTTGGGGGTGAAAAACTGTTTTTT
-	TRBV28	TRBJ2-1	-	CASSPHWEQFF	TGTGCCAGCAGTCCTCACTGGGAGCAGTTCTTC
-	TRBV6-2/TRBV6-3	TRBJ2-3	TRBD1	CASRMDRVDTQYF	TGTGCCAGCAGGATGGACAGGGTAGATACGCAGTATTTT
-	TRBV7-9	TRBJ2-2	-	CASSPRTPGTGELFF	TGTGCCAGCAGCCCCAGGACCCCGGGGACCGGGGAGCTGTTTTTT
few	TRBV6-5	TRBJ2-1	TRBD2	CASRSGVEQFF	TGTGCCAGCAGGAGCGGGGTCGAGCAGTTCTTC
few	TRBV18	TRBJ2-5	-	CASSSNGETQYF	TGTGCCAGCTCCTCGAACGGAGAGACCCAGTACTTC
-	TRBV7-6	TRBJ2-3	TRBD2	CASSQGTSGVPTDTQYF	TGTGCCAGCAGCCAAGGGACTAGCGGGGTTCCCACAGATACGCAGTATTTT
few	TRBV4-2	TRBJ2-7	-	CASSQVSEQYEQYF	TGTGCCAGCAGCCAAGTCTCAGAACAATACGAGCAGTACTTC
few	TRBV10-3	TRBJ2-3	-	CAISKTGPGAADTQYF	TGTGCCATCAGCAAGACGGGCCCCGGGGCAGCAGATACGCAGTATTTT
once	TRBV4-1	TRBJ2-1	TRBD1	CASSHAGGDEQFF	TGCGCCAGCAGCCATGCAGGGGGCGATGAGCAGTTCTTC
-	TRBV12-3/TRBV12-4	TRBJ2-2	-	CASSPPGGFANTGELFF	TGTGCCAGCAGCCCGCCTGGCGGGTTCGCGAACACCGGGGAGCTGTTTTTT
-	TRBV7-9	TRBJ1-2	TRBD1	CASSSNALGTGSSYTF	TGTGCCAGCAGCTCAAACGCACTAGGGACAGGGAGTAGCTACACCTTC
few	TRBV20-1	TRBJ2-1	TRBD2	CSARPIAGDGAGEQFF	TGCAGTGCTAGACCTATAGCGGGGGACGGCGCGGGTGAGCAGTTCTTC
-	TRBV6-8	TRBJ2-5	-	CASSRRTQYF	TGTGCCAGCAGCCGACGGACCCAGTACTTC
few	TRBV27	TRBJ2-7	TRBD2	CASSLSRGGEQYF	TGTGCCAGCAGTTTGTCTCGGGGGGGCGAGCAGTACTTC
-	TRBV9	TRBJ1-6	-	CASSVGHQNNSPLHF	TGTGCCAGCAGCGTAGGTCACCAGAACAATTCACCCCTCCACTTT